The 13 T cell receptor beta chains presented below share a single source sample, sequenced in a study of cytomegalovirus exposure and HLA in healthy donors. The study ran its PCR with 60 Vbeta and 13 Jbeta primers. TCRdb's table, derived via immunoSEQ multiplex PCR, lists solely in-frame clones and lacks some. This table holds under 200,000 clones, 79% found once. Material for sequencing was PBMCs. Receptors were obtained from a woman aged 50 to 60 in good health and CMV-seronegative.

In nucleotides, the CDR3 is TGCGCCAGCAGCCCGGGAGTCTCTACAGATACGCAGTATTTT. Encoded protein: CASSPGVSTDTQYF. The rearrangement uses TRBV5-1 and TRBJ2-3; TRBD2 is a possible D gene (6 bases). Per germline, CDR1 SGHRS and CDR2 YFSETQ. This CDR3 region has 14 residues. The germline V and J ends were trimmed by 4 bases and 3 bases, with 12 bases remaining between them.

CDR3 coding DNA: TGTGCCAGCAGACCCTGGACAGGAGACGCTAGCAATCAGCCCCAGCATTTT. Its protein is CASRPWTGDASNQPQHF. The chain has TRBV28 and TRBJ1-5, with 7 bases fitting TRBD1. Germline V gene data show CDR1 as MDHEN and CDR2 as SYDVKM. The CDR3 consists of 17 residues. Trimming at V came to 6 bases and at J to 0 bases, leaving 11 bases not matched to a gene.

The sample holds a few counts of this clone. The chain employs TRBV4-3 and TRBJ2-3; a possible D gene is TRBD1 (6 bases). V was shortened by 1 base and J by 3 bases, with 11 bases between the two germline ends. Germline values: CDR1 LGHNA, CDR2 YSLEER. The CDR3 loop spans 15 amino acids. For the CDR3, the DNA is TGCGCCAGCAGCCAAGGCCAGGGGATAACAGATACGCAGTATTTT. Translating it yields CASSQGQGITDTQYF.

This chain connects TRBV10-2 to TRBJ1-4; D gene ambiguous. The V gene's germline CDR1 is WSHSY and CDR2 SAAADI. CDR3 size: 11 residues. V lost 5 bases, J lost 7 bases, and 5 bases lay in between. The CDR3 spells CASSIGEKLFF. CDR3 DNA sequence: TGCGCCAGCAGTATCGGTGAAAAACTGTTTTTT.

This clone appeared a single time. V gene TRBV19 combines with J gene TRBJ2-1, with TRBD2 matching over 13 bases. With V trimmed by 0 bases and J by 6 bases, 5 bases remained unmatched. Germline CDR1 and CDR2: LNHDA and SQIVND (reference sequence). The CDR3 sequence is 17 residues long. CDR3 residues: CASSIDRGLAGFNEQFF. Written as DNA, the CDR3 is TGTGCCAGTAGTATAGATAGGGGACTAGCGGGATTCAATGAGCAGTTCTTC.

The gene calls are TRBV7-9 and TRBJ1-4, with no clear D. This CDR3 has 14 amino acids. V gave up 1 base and J gave up 10 bases, with 13 bases separating them. Germline V gene lookup returns CDR1 SEHNR and CDR2 FQNEAQ (reference sequence). The CDR3 sequence: CASSLGREVGKLFF. CDR3 nucleotide sequence: TGTGCCAGCAGCTTAGGTCGGGAAGTCGGAAAACTGTTTTTT.

This chain connects TRBV19 to TRBJ2-3; 11 nucleotides line up with TRBD1. V shed 3 bases and J 5 bases; nucleotides not matched to a gene: 4. CDR3 size: 15 residues. Germline CDR1 and CDR2: LNHDA and SQIVND (reference sequence). The CDR3 DNA sequence: TGTGCCAGTAGTATCGGACAGGGGGCAGGAGATACGCAGTATTTT. This gives the protein CASSIGQGAGDTQYF.

CDR3 coding DNA: TGTGCCAGCAGCTTGGGCAGCTCTAATGAAAAACTGTTTTTT. It translates to CASSLGSSNEKLFF. This chain joins TRBV7-2 and TRBJ1-4; D gene unclear. The CDR3 has 14 amino acids. Germline lookup yields CDR1 SGHTA and CDR2 FQGNSA. Trimming left V 3 bases short and J 3 bases short, with 8 bases between.

V gene TRBV6-5 combines with J gene TRBJ1-1, with D possibly being TRBD1 (6 bases). The germline V and J ends were trimmed by 5 bases and 0 bases, with 10 bases remaining between them. Germline V lookup: CDR1 MNHEY, CDR2 SVGAGI. This CDR3 is 14 amino acids long. CDR3 DNA: TGTGCCAGCAGTCCCGGGACACTGAACACTGAAGCTTTCTTT. It specifies CASSPGTLNTEAFF.

The CDR3 sequence is CASSSRTGEAFF. The CDR3 DNA sequence: TGTGCCAGCAGTTCCCGGACAGGAGAAGCTTTCTTT. This chain connects TRBV27 to TRBJ1-1; TRBD1 matches at 7 bases. Germline V gene data show CDR1 as MNHEY and CDR2 as SMNVEV (reference sequence). CDR3 length equals 12 residues. With 4 bases clipped from V and 8 bases from J, the junction kept 4 bases outside the gene matches.

A single count supports this clone. V and J are TRBV19 and TRBJ2-2; no clear D. The CDR3 is made up of 15 amino acids. Germline V gene data show CDR1 as LNHDA and CDR2 as SQIVND (reference sequence). Trimming removed 3 bases from V and 2 bases from J, with 10 bases in between. CDR3 sequence reads: CASSMTRGNTGELFF. CDR3 bases: TGTGCCAGTAGTATGACGCGAGGTAACACCGGGGAGCTGTTTTTT.

The V call is TRBV29-1, the J call TRBJ2-5; 9 bases are a match to TRBD1. The J call may be incorrect, as the DNA end agrees better with TRBJ2-7. The CDR3 spans 14 residues. The germline V gene encodes CDR1 SQVTM and CDR2 ANQGSEA. This CDR3 is CSVAGTGLNYEQYF. CDR3 nucleotides: TGCAGCGTAGCCGGGACAGGGCTTAACTACGAGCAGTACTTC.

In regard to this clone: One end of the junction fails to match germline, which may point to a read error. The chain carries TRBV7-9 and TRBJ1-4; D might be TRBD1 (5 bases). Germline V gives CDR1 SEHNR, CDR2 FQNEAQ (reference sequence). This CDR3 contains 17 residues. CDR3 amino acids: CSSSLAGATGGNEKLFF. The CDR3 region has the DNA TGTTCCAGCAGCTTGGCAGGTGCTACTGGGGGGAATGAAAAACTGTTTTTT. The whole variable domain, remainder taken from reference TRBV7-9 and TRBJ1-4, is DTGVSQNPRHKITKRGQNVTFRCDPISEHNRLYWYRQTLGQGPEFLTYFQNEAQLEKSRLLSDRFSAERPKGSFSTLEIQRTEQGDSAMYLCSSSLAGATGGNEKLFFGSGTQLSVL.